This is a list of T cell receptor beta chains from one sample in a study of T cells in Graves' hyperthyroidism and ophthalmopathy. Using its own MiXCR run on the multiplex PCR reads, TCRdb lists one record per CDR3 protein. The data contain a few hundred thousand distinct CDR3 sequences, around 21% of them singletons. The source material was blood. These receptors all stem from a man aged 18 to 29 with Graves' hyperthyroidism. Both conserved end residues are part of each CDR3. A D gene is named only where the DNA matches it firmly. A row's size may be missing; if present it is once, few, many or a size class.

>TRBD2|TRBV12-3/TRBV12-4|many|TRBJ2-5
TGTGCCAGCAGCCCCGGGACTAGCGGGGTGGAGACCCAGTACTTC
CASSPGTSGVETQYF
>TRBD2|TRBV28|many|TRBJ2-4
TGTGCCAGCAGTCCAGGACTAGCGGGGAGGGAAAACATTCAGTACTTC
CASSPGLAGRENIQYF
>.|TRBV15|many|TRBJ1-2
TGTGCCACCAGAGAGAGCGGCGGGTTCCCGGGGGATGGCTACACCTTC
CATRESGGFPGDGYTF
>.|TRBV6-2/TRBV6-3|many|TRBJ1-5
TGTGCCAGCAGCTCAGCAGGGGGCAATCAGCCCCAGCATTTT
CASSSAGGNQPQHF
>.|TRBV20-1|many|TRBJ1-6
TGCAGTGCTACCACCCCGGGAGGGCCGAGCTCCTATAATTCACCCCTCCACTTT
CSATTPGGPSSYNSPLHF
>.|TRBV7-9|once|TRBJ1-2
TGTGCCAGCAGCGGAGGGAGGAGCGGCTACACCTTC
CASSGGRSGYTF
>TRBD1|TRBV6-2/TRBV6-3|many|TRBJ1-1
TGTGCCACCAATGGAAGGGGGCCCGACACTGAAGCTTTCTTT
CATNGRGPDTEAFF
>.|TRBV12-3/TRBV12-4|many|TRBJ1-1
TGTGCCAGCAGTCTTTGGCAGGCTGAAGCTTTCTTT
CASSLWQAEAFF
>TRBD2|TRBV28|many|TRBJ2-7
TGTGCCAGCCTTAACGAGAGCGGGGTAAGCTCCTACGAGCAGTACTTC
CASLNESGVSSYEQYF
>.|TRBV12-5|many|TRBJ2-7
TGTGCTAGTGTCCTCTTCCCAGAACACGAGCAGTACTTC
CASVLFPEHEQYF
>.|TRBV28|many|TRBJ1-1
TGTGCCAGTCAACAAGAGAACACTGAAGCTTTCTTT
CASQQENTEAFF
>TRBD1|TRBV5-1|many|TRBJ1-1
TGCGCCAGCAGCCAAGTAACAGGGGCGAACACTGAAGCTTTCTTT
CASSQVTGANTEAFF
>.|TRBV7-6|many|TRBJ2-5
TGTGCCAGCAGCTTAATCGCCAAAGAGACCCAGTACTTC
CASSLIAKETQYF
>.|TRBV10-3|many|TRBJ1-5
TGTGCCATCGGCTACAATCAGCCCCAGCATTTT
CAIGYNQPQHF
>TRBD1|TRBV20-1|many|TRBJ1-2
TGCAGTGCTACCGGGACAGGACTCTCCTATGGCTACACCTTC
CSATGTGLSYGYTF
>.|TRBV2|many|TRBJ1-6
TGTGCCAGCATAAGACAGAGTAGTAATTCACCCCTCCACTTT
CASIRQSSNSPLHF
>.|TRBV11-1|.|TRBJ1-5
TGTGCCAGCAGCCCTAGCGCTATCGGGACGGATAGCAATCAGCCCCAGCATTTT
CASSPSAIGTDSNQPQHF